This T cell receptor (beta chain) was retrieved from a study of blood T cell repertoires in COVID-19. Study-wide context: Donors in the United States, Italy and Spain gave samples during acute or convalescent COVID-19.

Germline lookup yields CDR1 LNHDA and CDR2 SQIVND (reference sequence). The CDR3 length is 16 residues. With 3 bases clipped from V and 0 bases from J, the junction kept 4 bases outside the gene matches. Participant-reported clinical history was the basis for cohort assignment. What the recovered Cohort 3 donors had was two negative PCRs, clearance, or symptom resolution. Per the original methods: How many nucleated cells were present was estimated from reference gene primer amplification. TCRdb's copy holds only in-frame clones and misses some; the assay was immunoSEQ multiplex PCR. V and J calls and clone size are copied from that table; D and trimming were computed from the DNA. In the table there are about 140,000 clones, about three quarters of which are singletons.

What was sequenced was PBMCs or T cells enriched from blood (not recorded which). V usage is TRBV19 and J usage is TRBJ2-1; the match to TRBD2 covers 8 bases. This clonotype was sampled from a woman aged 50 to 65 who had recovered from COVID-19. CDR3: CASSITSGPSYNEQFF. CDR3 nucleotide sequence: TGTGCCAGTAGTATCACTAGCGGACCCTCCTACAATGAGCAGTTCTTC.